These 27 T cell receptor beta chains came from one sample sequenced in a study of blood T cell repertoires in COVID-19. The data were produced by immunoSEQ multiplex PCR, yet TCRdb's version contains in-frame clones alone and is incomplete. In the table there are about 210,000 clones, 80% of which are singletons. The sequencing input was peripheral blood. The receptors come from a woman between 65 and 79 years old with acute or convalescent COVID-19.

The chain joins TRBV2 to TRBJ2-2; D perhaps matches TRBD1 (5 bases). This CDR3 has 16 amino acids. Germline CDR1 SNHLY, CDR2 FYNNEI. The germline V and J ends were trimmed by 5 bases and 3 bases, with 16 bases remaining between them. CDR3 DNA: TGTGCCAGCAGTAAGAGCCGACAGAGACACACCGGGGAGCTGTTTTTT. This encodes CASSKSRQRHTGELFF.

The genes are TRBV19 and TRBJ2-1, with 7 bases matching TRBD1. V was pared by 0 bases and J by 2 bases, with 7 bases of the junction left unmatched. The CDR3 spans 17 residues. In germline, CDR1 is LNHDA, CDR2 SQIVND (reference sequence). CDR3 residues: CASSIDGPGGTYNEQFF. In DNA form, the CDR3 reads TGTGCCAGTAGTATAGATGGGCCAGGGGGAACCTACAATGAGCAGTTCTTC.

The CDR3, as DNA: TGTGCCAGCAGCCCTACAGGGGAGACCCAGTACTTC. Protein product: CASSPTGETQYF. The chain couples TRBV7-8 to TRBJ2-5; D might be TRBD1 (6 bases). The germline V gene encodes CDR1 SGHVS and CDR2 FQNEAQ. Trimming removed 5 bases from V and 5 bases from J, with 9 bases in between. The CDR3 runs to 12 residues.

In this sample, this clone turned up a few times. The chain links TRBV5-6 to TRBJ1-5; D is perhaps TRBD1 (6 bases). This CDR3 has 16 amino acids. CDR1 and CDR2 from the germline V gene are SGHDT and YYEEEE. Trimming removed 1 base from V and 6 bases from J, with 17 bases in between. CDR3 nucleotide sequence: TGTGCCAGCAGCTTGAGAGGCCCGCAAGGGGGTCAGCCCCAGCATTTT. Translating gives CASSLRGPQGGQPQHF.

This clone turned up a few times. This chain links TRBV5-1 with TRBJ1-3; 8 bases match TRBD1. Germline CDR1 and CDR2: SGHRS and YFSETQ. The CDR3 consists of 20 residues. J was trimmed by 4 bases and V by 0 bases; bases with no gene match: 18. CDR3 nucleotides: TGCGCCAGCAGCTTGGACAATCTTGGCGGGACAGGTGGAGAAGGAAACACCATATATTTT. This codes for CASSLDNLGGTGGEGNTIYF. The entire variable domain, with the rest obtained from reference TRBV5-1 and TRBJ1-3, is as follows: KAGVTQTPRYLIKTRGQQVTLSCSPISGHRSVSWYQQTPGQGLQFLFEYFSETQRNKGNFPGRFSGRQFSNSRSEMNVSTLELGDSALYLCASSLDNLGGTGGEGNTIYFGEGSWLTVV.

V and J are TRBV24-1 and TRBJ2-2; 7 bases align to TRBD2. The CDR3 covers 14 residues. V shed 5 bases and J 5 bases; nucleotides not matched to a gene: 4. Germline loops: CDR1 KGHDR, CDR2 SFDVKD. This CDR3 is CATSGEGRTGELFF. CDR3 in DNA: TGTGCCACCAGTGGGGAGGGTAGAACCGGGGAGCTGTTTTTT.

This clone was detected once. V usage is TRBV21-1 and J usage is TRBJ2-3; TRBD2 is the table's D call, not checked against the DNA. TRBV21-1 is labeled a pseudogene. The CDR3 extends over 15 amino acids. DNA for the CDR3: TGTGCCAGCAGCATCCCAGCGGGGGTCACAGATACGCAGTATTTT. It codes for CASSIPAGVTDTQYF.

The J gene is TRBJ2-5, the V gene TRBV19; 9 nucleotides line up with TRBD2. Germline V gives CDR1 LNHDA, CDR2 SQIVND (reference sequence). V lost 7 bases and J lost 1; bases outside the gene matches: 4. This CDR3 is built from 14 residues. CDR3 amino acids: CASKRAGGQETQYF. Written as DNA, the CDR3 is TGTGCCAGTAAAAGAGCGGGGGGCCAAGAGACCCAGTACTTC.

The gene calls are TRBV9 and TRBJ2-3; 11 nucleotides match TRBD2. This CDR3 has 17 amino acids. V dropped 4 bases and J dropped 3; count of bases not matched to a gene: 10. Germline CDR1 is SGDLS and CDR2 is YYNGEE. CDR3 loop: CASSPHQLAGATDTQYF. Here the CDR3 DNA reads TGTGCCAGCAGCCCGCACCAACTAGCGGGGGCGACAGATACGCAGTATTTT. Complete variable domain (other parts from reference TRBV9 and TRBJ2-3): DSGVTQTPKHLITATGQRVTLRCSPRSGDLSVYWYQQSLDQGLQFLIQYYNGEERAKGNILERFSAQQFPDLHSELNLSSLELGDSALYFCASSPHQLAGATDTQYFGPGTRLTVL.

The chain carries TRBV5-8 and TRBJ2-7; a weak D match, TRBD1 (5 bases). With 5 bases removed from V and 3 bases from J, the gap between germline ends came to 9 bases. Germline-derived CDR1 and CDR2 are SGHTS and YDEGEE. The CDR3 totals 12 residues. CDR3 in DNA: TGTGCCAGCAGACCTCAGGGCTACGAGCAGTACGTC. This sequence encodes CASRPQGYEQYV.

The rearrangement links TRBV5-1 to TRBJ2-3; 8 bases fit TRBD1. CDR1 and CDR2 from the germline V gene are SGHRS and YFSETQ. After removal of 4 bases from V and 0 bases from J, the junction contained 7 bases not matched to a gene. The CDR3 is 16 amino acids. The CDR3 protein is CASSIGTGSSTDTQYF. CDR3 bases: TGCGCCAGCAGCATTGGGACAGGTTCTAGCACAGATACGCAGTATTTT.

This clone was seen a handful of times. This sequence joins TRBV7-6 and TRBJ2-7; 8 bases map to TRBD2. Germline lookup yields CDR1 SGHVS and CDR2 FNYEAQ. CDR3 length equals 17 residues. V trimming: 5 bases; J trimming: 1 base; junction bases outside the gene matches: 13. CDR3 in DNA: TGTGCCAGCAGCCTAAGAGGACCGGGACTAGGTTCCTACGAGCAGTACTTC. It translates to CASSLRGPGLGSYEQYF.

The chain joins TRBV7-2 to TRBJ2-1; TRBD2 matches at 7 bases. The germline CDR1 and CDR2 sequences are SGHTA and FQGNSA. The CDR3 is 16 residues long. V lost 4 bases, J lost 5 bases, and 11 bases stayed unmatched. CDR3 nucleotide sequence: TGTGCCAGCAGCTCCTTGTCCGGGGGGTTGGACAATGAGCAGTTCTTC. As protein: CASSSLSGGLDNEQFF.

This chain connects TRBV7-8 to TRBJ2-3, with 9 bases aligning to TRBD2. CDR3 size: 16 residues. CDR1 is SGHVS and CDR2 is FQNEAQ in the germline V gene. Trimming removed 1 base from V and 4 bases from J; junction bases left unmatched: 6. The CDR3 here is CASSLGVIAGADTQYF. Written as DNA, the CDR3 is TGTGCCAGCAGCTTAGGGGTGATAGCGGGGGCAGATACGCAGTATTTT.

This clone was seen more than once but under ten times. The V gene is TRBV15, the J gene TRBJ1-1, with D maybe TRBD1 (5 bases). The V end was cut by 11 bases, the J end by 2 bases, with 15 bases between. The CDR3 totals 13 residues. Germline loops: CDR1 LNHNV, CDR2 YYDKDF (reference sequence). The CDR3 coding sequence is TGTGCCTCCAAGACAGATTATAACACTGAAGCTTTCTTT. Amino acid sequence: CASKTDYNTEAFF.

The V gene is TRBV12-3 or TRBV12-4, the J gene TRBJ2-5; D possibly corresponds to TRBD2 (5 bases). This CDR3 spans 12 amino acids. The V end lost 8 bases, the J end lost 5 bases, and 12 bases lay between the germline ends. The CDR3 spells CASRSTGETQYF. DNA of the CDR3: TGTGCCAGCCGTTCGACGGGGGAGACCCAGTACTTC.

This chain uses TRBV27 with TRBJ1-6, with D hard to call. Trimming pared 0 bases from V and 10 bases from J, leaving 13 bases between. The CDR3 has 15 amino acids. Germline V lookup: CDR1 MNHEY, CDR2 SMNVEV (reference sequence). The CDR3 DNA sequence: TGTGCCAGCAGTTTATCGCTGGCGGTCCGCTCACCCCTCCACTTT. This translates into CASSLSLAVRSPLHF.

This chain joins TRBV6-4 and TRBJ2-1; 8 bases fit TRBD1. The CDR3 is 15 residues long. Germline V lookup: CDR1 MRHNA, CDR2 SNTAGT. The V gene end was trimmed by 6 bases and the J gene end by 6 bases; junction bases not matched to a gene: 10. The CDR3 bases are TGTGCCAGCAGCATACGGACAGGGCCCCTCAATGAGCAGTTCTTC. Amino acids: CASSIRTGPLNEQFF.

This chain links TRBV19 with TRBJ2-3, with a possible D match to TRBD2 (6 bases). CDR3 size: 15 residues. From germline, CDR1 is LNHDA and CDR2 SQIVND (reference sequence). Trimming cost V 5 bases and J 9 bases, with 21 bases left between them. CDR3 sequence (DNA): TGTGCCAGTAGTGCGGGGTCCCTTACTAGTGACACGCAGTATTTT. This gives the protein CASSAGSLTSDTQYF.

This clone was seen a handful of times. The rearrangement uses TRBV5-5 and TRBJ2-2; D is undetermined. V lost 5 bases and J lost 4, with 9 bases in between. Per germline, CDR1 SGHKS and CDR2 YYEKEE (reference sequence). The CDR3 sequence is 13 residues long. The CDR3 loop reads CASRFEFTGELFF. CDR3 bases: TGTGCCAGCAGATTTGAGTTCACCGGGGAGCTGTTTTTT.

The chain combines TRBV21-1 with TRBJ1-3. TRBV21-1 is described as a pseudogene. This CDR3 spans 17 amino acids. The DNA for the CDR3 is TGTGCCAGCACAGCCCAAACGTGGGGACTCAGTGGAAACACCATATATTTT. It yields the protein CASTAQTWGLSGNTIYF.

In its sample, this clone was seen many times. The CDR3 DNA sequence: TGTGCCAGCAGTTTCGGCAGGGATCAGCCCCAGCATTTT. Residues: CASSFGRDQPQHF. The J gene is TRBJ1-5, the V gene TRBV12-3 or TRBV12-4, with D possibly TRBD1 on 5 matching bases. This CDR3 contains 13 residues. Trimming took off 3 bases at V and 5 bases at J, with 8 bases between the two ends.

This sequence joins TRBV4-2 and TRBJ1-3; 7 nucleotides match TRBD1. Germline V gene data show CDR1 as LGHNA and CDR2 as YNFKEQ. The CDR3 has 15 amino acids. V was pared by 2 bases and J by 1 base, with 2 bases of the junction left unmatched. CDR3 amino acids: CASSQTQGSGNTIYF. CDR3 sequence (DNA): TGTGCCAGCAGCCAAACACAGGGGTCTGGAAACACCATATATTTT.

The V and J genes are TRBV19 and TRBJ2-5; 11 nucleotides line up with TRBD2. CDR1 and CDR2 (germline): LNHDA, SQIVND (reference sequence). V shed 4 bases and J 2 bases; nucleotides not matched to a gene: 6. CDR3 length equals 16 residues. This CDR3 reads CASSRGGLAAQETQYF. DNA for the CDR3: TGTGCCAGTAGTAGGGGGGGACTAGCGGCACAAGAGACCCAGTACTTC. Filled out from reference TRBV19 and TRBJ2-5, the complete variable domain reads DGGITQSPKYLFRKEGQNVTLSCEQNLNHDAMYWYRQDPGQGLRLIYYSQIVNDFQKGDIAEGYSVSREKKESFPLTVTSAQKNPTAFYLCASSRGGLAAQETQYFGPGTRLLVL.

This clone was detected once. The V gene is TRBV5-1, the J gene TRBJ2-2; a possible D gene is TRBD1 (6 bases). The V and J ends lost 0 bases and 6 bases respectively, with 12 bases between them. This CDR3 contains 15 residues. CDR1 is SGHRS and CDR2 is YFSETQ in the germline V gene. The CDR3 reads CASSLVGQGSGELFF. The CDR3 DNA sequence: TGCGCCAGCAGCTTGGTTGGGCAGGGGTCCGGGGAGCTGTTTTTT.

V usage is TRBV15 and J usage is TRBJ1-1, with a tentative D call TRBD1 (5 bases). Trimming pared 0 bases from V and 4 bases from J, leaving 18 bases between. This CDR3 has 17 residues. Germline values: CDR1 LNHNV, CDR2 YYDKDF (reference sequence). The DNA for the CDR3 is TGTGCCACCAGCAGAGATGTGAGCGGGGGAAGTCCCACTGAAGCTTTCTTT. Protein product: CATSRDVSGGSPTEAFF.

V gene TRBV24-1 combines with J gene TRBJ2-1; possible D gene TRBD1, 7 bases. The V gene lost 10 bases and the J gene lost 7 bases, with 19 bases spanning the gap. The CDR3 runs to 14 residues. Germline CDR1 and CDR2: KGHDR and SFDVKD. The CDR3 DNA reads as TGTGCCACAGGGTCTAGCAGGGGGGCGAATGAGCAGTTCTTC. Translating gives CATGSSRGANEQFF.